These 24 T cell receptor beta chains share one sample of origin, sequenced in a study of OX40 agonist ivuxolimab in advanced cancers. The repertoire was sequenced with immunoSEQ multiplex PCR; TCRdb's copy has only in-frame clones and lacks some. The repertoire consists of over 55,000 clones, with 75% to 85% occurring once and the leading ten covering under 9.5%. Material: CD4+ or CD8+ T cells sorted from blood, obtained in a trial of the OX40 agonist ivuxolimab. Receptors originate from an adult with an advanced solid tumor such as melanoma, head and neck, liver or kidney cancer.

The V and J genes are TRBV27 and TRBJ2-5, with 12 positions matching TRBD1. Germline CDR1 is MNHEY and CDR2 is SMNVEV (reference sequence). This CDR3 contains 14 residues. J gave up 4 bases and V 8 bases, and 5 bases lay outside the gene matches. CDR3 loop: CASSGTGGVETQYF. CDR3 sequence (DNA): TGTGCCAGCTCCGGGACAGGGGGCGTAGAGACCCAGTACTTC.

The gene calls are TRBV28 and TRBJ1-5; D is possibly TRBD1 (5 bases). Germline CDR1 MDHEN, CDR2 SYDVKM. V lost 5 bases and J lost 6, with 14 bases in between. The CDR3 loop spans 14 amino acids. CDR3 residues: CASSPGNWFQPQHF. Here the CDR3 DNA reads TGTGCCAGCAGTCCAGGGAATTGGTTTCAGCCCCAGCATTTT.

CDR3 sequence: CAISESVSGMDNEQFF. For the CDR3, the DNA is TGTGCCATCAGTGAGTCGGTTAGCGGGATGGACAATGAGCAGTTCTTC. This chain links TRBV10-3 with TRBJ2-1; 8 positions agree with TRBD2. The CDR3 has 16 amino acids. CDR1 is ENHRY and CDR2 is SYGVKD in the germline V gene. The ends lost 0 bases at V and 5 bases at J; junction bases unmatched: 6.

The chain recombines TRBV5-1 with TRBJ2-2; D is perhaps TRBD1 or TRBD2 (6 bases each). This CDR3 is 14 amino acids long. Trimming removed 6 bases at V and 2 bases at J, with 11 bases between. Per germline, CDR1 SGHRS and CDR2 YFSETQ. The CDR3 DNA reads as TGCGCCAGCAAGGAGGGGGTAAACACCGGGGAGCTGTTTTTT. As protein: CASKEGVNTGELFF.

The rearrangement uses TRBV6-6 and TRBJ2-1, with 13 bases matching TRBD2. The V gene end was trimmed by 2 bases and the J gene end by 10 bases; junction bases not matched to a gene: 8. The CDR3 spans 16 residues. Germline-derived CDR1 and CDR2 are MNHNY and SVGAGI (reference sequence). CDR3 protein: CASSYSWTSGSQEQFF. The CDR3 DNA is TGTGCCAGCAGTTACAGCTGGACTAGCGGGAGTCAGGAGCAGTTCTTC.

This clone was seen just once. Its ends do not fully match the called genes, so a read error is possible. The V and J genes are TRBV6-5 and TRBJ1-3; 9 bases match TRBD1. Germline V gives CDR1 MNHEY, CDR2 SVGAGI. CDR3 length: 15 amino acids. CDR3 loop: CASRGTGGSGSTIYF. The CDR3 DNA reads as TGTGCCAGCAGAGGTACAGGGGGCTCTGGAAGCACCATATATTTT.

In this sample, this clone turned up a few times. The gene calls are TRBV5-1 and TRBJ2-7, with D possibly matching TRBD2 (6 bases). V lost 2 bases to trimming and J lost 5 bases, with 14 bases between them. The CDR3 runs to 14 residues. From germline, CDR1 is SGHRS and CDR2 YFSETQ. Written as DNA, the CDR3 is TGCGCCAGCAGCTTATCGAAGGGAGGCGACGAGCAGTACTTC. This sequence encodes CASSLSKGGDEQYF.

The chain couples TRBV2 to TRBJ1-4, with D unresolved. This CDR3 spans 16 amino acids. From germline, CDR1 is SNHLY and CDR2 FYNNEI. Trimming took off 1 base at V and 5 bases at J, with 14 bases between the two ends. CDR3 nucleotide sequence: TGTGCCAGCAGTGAAGACGGAATGGGGATAAATGAAAAACTGTTTTTT. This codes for CASSEDGMGINEKLFF.

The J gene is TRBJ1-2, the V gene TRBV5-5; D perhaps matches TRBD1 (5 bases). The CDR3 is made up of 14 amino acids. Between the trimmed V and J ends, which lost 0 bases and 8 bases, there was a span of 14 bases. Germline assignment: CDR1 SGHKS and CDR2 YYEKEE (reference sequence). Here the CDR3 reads CASSLEGGQGGYTF. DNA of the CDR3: TGTGCCAGCAGCTTGGAAGGAGGGCAGGGCGGCTACACCTTC.

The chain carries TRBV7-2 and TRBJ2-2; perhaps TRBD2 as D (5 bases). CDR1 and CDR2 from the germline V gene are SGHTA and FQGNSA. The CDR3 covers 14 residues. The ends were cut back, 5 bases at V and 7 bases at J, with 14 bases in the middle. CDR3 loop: CASSPALVSGELFF. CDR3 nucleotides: TGTGCCAGCAGCCCCGCACTAGTGAGCGGGGAGCTGTTTTTT. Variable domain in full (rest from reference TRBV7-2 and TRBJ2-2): GAGVSQSPSNKVTEKGKDVELRCDPISGHTALYWYRQSLGQGLEFLIYFQGNSAPDKSGLPSDRFSAERTGGSVSTLTIQRTQQEDSAVYLCASSPALVSGELFFGEGSRLTVL.

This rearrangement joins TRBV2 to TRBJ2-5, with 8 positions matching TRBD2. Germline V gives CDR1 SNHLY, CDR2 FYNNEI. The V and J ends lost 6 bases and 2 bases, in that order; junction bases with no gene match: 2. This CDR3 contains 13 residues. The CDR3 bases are TGTGCCAGCAGCGGGACTAGACAAGAGACCCAGTACTTC. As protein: CASSGTRQETQYF.

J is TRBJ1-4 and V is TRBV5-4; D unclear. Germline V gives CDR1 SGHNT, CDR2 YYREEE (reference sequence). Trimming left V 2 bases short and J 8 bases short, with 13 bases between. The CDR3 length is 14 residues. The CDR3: CASSFDGSEEKLFF. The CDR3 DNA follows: TGTGCCAGCAGCTTTGACGGTAGTGAAGAAAAACTGTTTTTT.

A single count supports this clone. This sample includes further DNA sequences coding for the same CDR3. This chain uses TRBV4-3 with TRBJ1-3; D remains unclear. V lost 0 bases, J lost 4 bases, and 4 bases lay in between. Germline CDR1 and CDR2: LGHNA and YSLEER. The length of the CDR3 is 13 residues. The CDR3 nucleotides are TGCGCCAGCAGCCAAGAGGGCGGAAACACCATATATTTT. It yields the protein CASSQEGGNTIYF.

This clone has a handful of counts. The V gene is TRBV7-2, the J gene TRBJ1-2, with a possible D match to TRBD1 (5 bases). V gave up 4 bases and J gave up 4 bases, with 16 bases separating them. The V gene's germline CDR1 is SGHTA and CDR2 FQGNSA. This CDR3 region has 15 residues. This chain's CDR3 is CASSSLGTESYGYTF. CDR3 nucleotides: TGTGCCAGCAGCTCGCTGGGGACGGAATCCTATGGCTACACCTTC.

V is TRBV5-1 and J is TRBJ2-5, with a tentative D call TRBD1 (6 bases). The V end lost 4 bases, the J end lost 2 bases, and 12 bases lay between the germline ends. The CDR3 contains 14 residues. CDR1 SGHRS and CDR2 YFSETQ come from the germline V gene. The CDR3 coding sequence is TGCGCCAGCAGCGCATGGACAGATCAAGAGACCCAGTACTTC. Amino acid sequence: CASSAWTDQETQYF.

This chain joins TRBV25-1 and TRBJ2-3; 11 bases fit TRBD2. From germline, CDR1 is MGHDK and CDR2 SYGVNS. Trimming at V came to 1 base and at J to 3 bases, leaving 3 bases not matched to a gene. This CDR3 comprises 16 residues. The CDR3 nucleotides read TGTGCCAGCAGTGAATCTGCTAGCGGGGGGACAGATACGCAGTATTTT. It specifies CASSESASGGTDTQYF.

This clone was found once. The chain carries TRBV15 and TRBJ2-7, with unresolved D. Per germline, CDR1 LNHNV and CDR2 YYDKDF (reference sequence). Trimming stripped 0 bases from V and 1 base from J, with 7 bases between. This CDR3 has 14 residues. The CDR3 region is CATSRDRDSYEQYF. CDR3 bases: TGTGCCACCAGCAGAGATAGAGATTCCTACGAGCAGTACTTC.

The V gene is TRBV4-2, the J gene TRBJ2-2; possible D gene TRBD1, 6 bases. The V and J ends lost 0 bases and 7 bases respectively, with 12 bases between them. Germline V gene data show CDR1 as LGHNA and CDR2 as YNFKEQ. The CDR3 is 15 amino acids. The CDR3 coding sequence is TGTGCCAGCAGCCAAGAGCCTGGGGGCTTCGGGGAGCTGTTTTTT. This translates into CASSQEPGGFGELFF.

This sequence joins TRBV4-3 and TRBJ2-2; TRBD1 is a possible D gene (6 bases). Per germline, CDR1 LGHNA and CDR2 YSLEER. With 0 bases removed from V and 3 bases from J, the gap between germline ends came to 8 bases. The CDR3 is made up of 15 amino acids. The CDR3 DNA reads TGCGCCAGCAGCCAAGATGGGACATACACCGGGGAGCTGTTTTTT. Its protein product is CASSQDGTYTGELFF.

The CDR3, as DNA: TGTGCCAGCAGTCCGGCCGGGACTAGCGGATACAATGAGCAGTTCTTC. It codes for CASSPAGTSGYNEQFF. The rearrangement links TRBV28 to TRBJ2-1; 11 bases line up with TRBD2. The CDR3 runs to 16 residues. V was clipped by 5 bases and J by 4 bases; unmatched bases: 7. Germline CDR1 MDHEN, CDR2 SYDVKM.

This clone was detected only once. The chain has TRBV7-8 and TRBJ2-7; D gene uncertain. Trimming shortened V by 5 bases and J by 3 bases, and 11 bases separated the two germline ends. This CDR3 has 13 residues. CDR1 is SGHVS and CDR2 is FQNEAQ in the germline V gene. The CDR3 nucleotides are TGTGCCAGCAGCCAAGGAGTGAACTACGAGCAGTACGTC. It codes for CASSQGVNYEQYV.

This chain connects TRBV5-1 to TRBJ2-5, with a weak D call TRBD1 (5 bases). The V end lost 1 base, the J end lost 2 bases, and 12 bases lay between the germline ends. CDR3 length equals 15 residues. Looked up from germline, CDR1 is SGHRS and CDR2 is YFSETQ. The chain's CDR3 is CASSLNDRMQETQYF. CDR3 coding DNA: TGCGCCAGCAGCTTGAATGACAGAATGCAAGAGACCCAGTACTTC.

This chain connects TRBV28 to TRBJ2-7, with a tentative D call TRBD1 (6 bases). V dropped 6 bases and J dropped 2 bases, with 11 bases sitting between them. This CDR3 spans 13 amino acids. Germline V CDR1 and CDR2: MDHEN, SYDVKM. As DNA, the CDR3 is TGTGCCAGCAGGTATACAGGGACCTACGAGCAGTACGTC. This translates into CASRYTGTYEQYV.

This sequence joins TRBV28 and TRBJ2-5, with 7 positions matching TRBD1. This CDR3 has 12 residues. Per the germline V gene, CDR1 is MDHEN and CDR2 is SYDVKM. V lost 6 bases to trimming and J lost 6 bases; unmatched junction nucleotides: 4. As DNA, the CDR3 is TGTGCCAGCAGCGGACAGGAACAGACCCAGTACTTC. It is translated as CASSGQEQTQYF.